The entry that follows covers one T cell receptor beta chain sequence. The data stem from a study of T cells in Graves' hyperthyroidism and ophthalmopathy. RNA transcripts were the template for amplifying TCR beta CDR3 regions. Carried out on the TCR CDR3, a first-round RT-PCR used the HTBI primer set. A single record per CDR3 protein comes from TCRdb applying MiXCR to the multiplex PCR reads. The table lists a few hundred thousand distinct CDR3 sequences, about 25% of them singletons, with about 70% in the top ten. Germline lookup yields CDR1 LNHDA and CDR2 SQIVND (reference sequence). The CDR3 is 15 amino acids. V lost 7 bases and J lost 2, with 17 bases in between.

V and J are TRBV19 and TRBJ1-1; weak D call: TRBD1 (5 bases). Sequencing input: blood. The sequence was collected from a man in his forties or fifties with Graves' hyperthyroidism. The CDR3 loop reads CASTMGGYRNTEAFF. The CDR3 DNA reads TGTGCCAGTACCATGGGGGGGTATCGCAACACTGAAGCTTTCTTT. Combining the CDR3 with reference TRBV19 and TRBJ1-1 gives the whole variable domain DGGITQSPKYLFRKEGQNVTLSCEQNLNHDAMYWYRQDPGQGLRLIYYSQIVNDFQKGDIAEGYSVSREKKESFPLTVTSAQKNPTAFYLCASTMGGYRNTEAFFGQGTRLTVV.